This is a list of T cell receptor beta chains from one sample in a study of identical twins. One entry per CDR3 protein results from TCRdb running MiXCR on the 5' RACE reads. The sample includes hundreds of thousands of distinct CDR3 sequences, 24% of them seen just once. This sample also appeared in a second study, on T cells expressing NK-cell markers.

Source material: CD4+ T cells sorted from blood. The receptors here all came from a young woman in good health. CDR3s include the opening cysteine and the closing phenylalanine or tryptophan. The order of the fields is J gene, D gene, V gene, clone size, CDR3 DNA, CDR3 protein. The D gene is left open where the match is weak. Only part of the rows carry a size: once, few, many, or a class if the clone is expanded.

TRBJ2-2	.	TRBV20-1	.	TGCAGTGCTAGAGATAATCGCAGGGCGAACACCGGGGAGCTGTTTTTT	CSARDNRRANTGELFF
TRBJ2-1	TRBD1	TRBV7-3	.	TGTGCCAGCAGCAACCATGGGGGCAGGGGGCTCTACAATGAGCAGTTCTTC	CASSNHGGRGLYNEQFF
TRBJ2-1	.	TRBV15	.	TGTGCCACCAGCGGGGAGAATGAGCAGTTCTTC	CATSGENEQFF
TRBJ2-2	.	TRBV20-1	.	TGCAGTGCTCCTTACGGGACACACACCGGGGAGCTGTTTTTT	CSAPYGTHTGELFF
TRBJ2-1	.	TRBV7-2	.	TGTGCCAGCCTCGCGGGGCTAGATTACAATGAGCAGTTCTTC	CASLAGLDYNEQFF
TRBJ1-3	TRBD1	TRBV6-5	.	TGTGCCAGCAGTTACTCACCGACAGGGGAGGGTTCTGGAAACACCATATATTTT	CASSYSPTGEGSGNTIYF
TRBJ2-1	.	TRBV3-1	.	TGTGCCAGCAGCCAAGGGACTTCGAGGCAGTTCTTC	CASSQGTSRQFF
TRBJ2-7	TRBD1	TRBV6-1	few	TGTGCCAGCAACCCAAGGACAGGCTCCTACGAGCAGTACTTC	CASNPRTGSYEQYF
TRBJ2-1	TRBD2	TRBV29-1	few	TGCAGCGTGAAGAAATTAGCGGGAGGTTTTTACAATGAGCAGTTCTTC	CSVKKLAGGFYNEQFF
TRBJ2-5	.	TRBV6-2/TRBV6-3	.	TGTGCCAGCAGGAAGGGGTTGGTTAGGACAGACATCCAAGAGACCCAGTACTTC	CASRKGLVRTDIQETQYF
TRBJ2-1	TRBD2	TRBV7-9	.	TGTGCCAGCAGCTCGACCGGGACTAGCGGGAGATATCATGAGCAGTTCTTC	CASSSTGTSGRYHEQFF
TRBJ2-5	.	TRBV12-3/TRBV12-4	.	TGTGCCAGCAGTGTCGGTACGGGAGAGACCCAGTACTTC	CASSVGTGETQYF
TRBJ2-5	TRBD1	TRBV5-1	.	TGCGCCAGCAGCCCGGACAGGGGGCCGGAGACCCAGTACTTC	CASSPDRGPETQYF
TRBJ2-7	TRBD2	TRBV10-3	.	TGTGCCATCAGTGTAGCGGGGGGGACCTACGAGCAGTACTTC	CAISVAGGTYEQYF
TRBJ2-7	TRBD2	TRBV12-3/TRBV12-4	few	TGTGCCAGCAGTCCGGGACTAGGAAGCTCCTACGAGCAGTACTTC	CASSPGLGSSYEQYF
TRBJ2-3	.	TRBV11-2	.	TGTGCCAGCAGCTTAAGAGTAGAACGTGATACGCAGTATTTT	CASSLRVERDTQYF
TRBJ2-1	TRBD2	TRBV5-1	.	TGCGCCAGCAGCAACCGGACTAGCGGGATCTACAATGAGCAGTTCTTC	CASSNRTSGIYNEQFF
TRBJ2-7	.	TRBV11-2	few	TGTGCCAGCAGCCCAGAACGTCTCTCGGGAGACGAGCAGTACTTC	CASSPERLSGDEQYF
TRBJ1-2	TRBD1	TRBV6-1	few	TGTGCCAGACGGGACAGGGCCTATGGCTACACCTTC	CARRDRAYGYTF
TRBJ1-4	.	TRBV4-2	.	TGTGCCAGCAGCCAAGGGGAACGTTCTAATGAAAAACTGTTTTTT	CASSQGERSNEKLFF
TRBJ2-7	.	TRBV20-1	.	TGCAGTGCCACAAACGCATGGGAGGTCGGGGAGCAGTACTTC	CSATNAWEVGEQYF
TRBJ2-5	.	TRBV29-1	.	TGCAGCGCCGAACGGGGTGGCCAAGAGACCCAGTACTTC	CSAERGGQETQYF
TRBJ2-2	.	TRBV29-1	.	TGCAGCGCCGGGTCGGCTGGGGAGCTGTTTTTT	CSAGSAGELFF
TRBJ2-7	.	TRBV12-3/TRBV12-4	few	TGTGCCAGCAGTTTGGGGGACCTCTCCTACGAGCAGTACTTC	CASSLGDLSYEQYF
TRBJ2-1	TRBD1	TRBV7-9	few	TGTGCCAGCAGCTTATTTGGGACAGGGGGGCATGAGCAGTTCTTC	CASSLFGTGGHEQFF
TRBJ1-1	.	TRBV5-1	.	TGCGCCAGCAGCTTGGTTGGGCAGGGGAACACTGAAGCTTTCTTT	CASSLVGQGNTEAFF
TRBJ2-2	.	TRBV5-1	.	TGCGCCAGCAGCTCCCGTCCGGGGGGACAGAACACCGGGGAGCTGTTTTTT	CASSSRPGGQNTGELFF
TRBJ2-1	.	TRBV12-3/TRBV12-4	few	TGTGCCAGCAGCGCAGGGGTAAGCAATGAGCAGTTCTTC	CASSAGVSNEQFF
TRBJ2-1	.	TRBV5-1	few	TGCGCCAGCAGCTTGCGCAGCCACAATGAGCAGTTCTTC	CASSLRSHNEQFF
TRBJ2-1	.	TRBV3-1	.	TGTGCCAGCAGCCAAGGGAAAGGGGCCCCTAGGGAGCAGTTCTTC	CASSQGKGAPREQFF
TRBJ2-3	TRBD2	TRBV20-1	few	TGCAGTGCTACAACTACGACTAGCGGGGCCAACACAGATACGCAGTATTTT	CSATTTTSGANTDTQYF
TRBJ1-1	TRBD1	TRBV20-1	few	TGCAGTGCTCTCACAGGGGGGAGCACTGAAGCTTTCTTT	CSALTGGSTEAFF
TRBJ2-7	.	TRBV5-1	.	TGCGCCAGCAGCCCGACAGAGGGTCCTAGCTCCTACGAGCAGTACTTC	CASSPTEGPSSYEQYF
TRBJ2-7	TRBD2	TRBV20-1	few	TGCAGTGCTAATTCCCTAGCGGGGATACTTACCTACGAGCAGTACTTC	CSANSLAGILTYEQYF
TRBJ2-5	.	TRBV20-1	many	TGCAGTGCACGACTAGGGAGGGAGACCCAGTACTTC	CSARLGRETQYF
TRBJ2-5	TRBD2	TRBV9	.	TGTGCCAGCAGCACCCAAGCGGGGCAGGGATTTGAGGCCCAGTACTTC	CASSTQAGQGFEAQYF
TRBJ1-5	TRBD1	TRBV12-3/TRBV12-4	.	TGTGCCAGCAGTTTCACATACAGGGGCGGCAATCAGCCCCAGCATTTT	CASSFTYRGGNQPQHF
TRBJ2-5	.	TRBV24-1	few	TGTGCCACCAGTGATGCGGAGACCCAGTACTTC	CATSDAETQYF
TRBJ2-1	TRBD1	TRBV5-1	few	TGCGCCAGCAGCTTGTGGACAGGGGGCGGCAATGAGCAGTTCTTC	CASSLWTGGGNEQFF
TRBJ2-2	.	TRBV9	few	TGTGCCAGCAGCGAACGGGGCATAAGCCGCGGGGAGCTGTTTTTT	CASSERGISRGELFF
TRBJ2-7	TRBD2	TRBV10-3	.	TGTGCCATCAGGACTAGCGGGAGTACCTACGAGCAGTACTTC	CAIRTSGSTYEQYF
TRBJ2-2	.	TRBV9	few	TGTGCCAGCAGCGTAGTACCGTACGGGGCCGGGGAGCTGTTTTTT	CASSVVPYGAGELFF
TRBJ1-2	.	TRBV20-1	few	TGCAGTGCTAGTAGCGGTCAGGGGCGGGATGGATATGGCTACACCTTC	CSASSGQGRDGYGYTF
TRBJ2-2	.	TRBV5-1	few	TGCGCCAGCAGCTTTTCACAGGACACCGGGGAGCTGTTTTTT	CASSFSQDTGELFF
TRBJ2-2	TRBD1	TRBV7-9	few	TGTGCCAGCAGCCCTTCGGGACAGGGGCGCGGCGGGGAGCTGTTTTTT	CASSPSGQGRGGELFF
TRBJ1-1	TRBD1	TRBV5-4	.	TGTGCCAGCAGCTTAGGTTCGGGACAGAAGGTAACTGAAGCTTTCTTT	CASSLGSGQKVTEAFF
TRBJ2-5	TRBD2	TRBV5-1	once	TGCGCCAGCAGCTTTCCTTCCGGGAGGGGAGAGACCCAGTACTTC	CASSFPSGRGETQYF
TRBJ2-3	TRBD1	TRBV6-5	few	TGTGCCAGCAGTTCCATCGGACAGGGGGTCGCAGATACGCAGTATTTT	CASSSIGQGVADTQYF
TRBJ1-1	.	TRBV12-3/TRBV12-4	.	TGTGCCAGCAGTTTAGGTCGGATGACCTACACTGAAGCTTTCTTT	CASSLGRMTYTEAFF
TRBJ2-7	TRBD2	TRBV12-3/TRBV12-4	few	TGTGCCAGCAGTTTTTCTAGCGGGACCTACGAGCAGTACTTC	CASSFSSGTYEQYF
TRBJ1-2	.	TRBV12-3/TRBV12-4	few	TGTGCCAGCAGTTTAAGCCCAGACCTGGGAGCTAACTATGGCTACACCTTC	CASSLSPDLGANYGYTF
TRBJ2-5	.	TRBV6-5	.	TGTGCCAGCGTAGGGAGTGGAGAGACCCAGTACTTC	CASVGSGETQYF
TRBJ2-7	TRBD2	TRBV11-2	.	TGTGCCAGCAGCTTACTCCGCGGGAGGGCTAACGAGCAGTACTTC	CASSLLRGRANEQYF
TRBJ1-4	TRBD1	TRBV6-5	.	TGTGCCAGCAGTTACTCCGGACAGGGAAGGGAAAAACTGTTTTTT	CASSYSGQGREKLFF
TRBJ2-1	.	TRBV20-1	.	TGCAGTGCTTTTCGGCGGAGCTCCTACAATGAGCAGTTCTTC	CSAFRRSSYNEQFF
TRBJ2-1	.	TRBV5-1	.	TGCGCCAGCAGCGGGGATTACAATGAGCAGTTCTTC	CASSGDYNEQFF
TRBJ1-5	.	TRBV7-2	.	TGTGCCAGCAGTTATAGCGGGTTCGGCAATCAGCCCCAGCATTTT	CASSYSGFGNQPQHF
TRBJ1-5	TRBD1	TRBV9	few	TGTGCCAGCAGCACGGGACAGGGGACTCAGCCCCAGCATTTT	CASSTGQGTQPQHF
TRBJ2-3	TRBD1	TRBV7-9	.	TGTGCCAGCAGCCCGGGACAGGGGGCGCGAGGCGCGCAGTATTTT	CASSPGQGARGAQYF
TRBJ2-1	.	TRBV5-1	.	TGCGCCAGCAGCTTGGCAACACGGAATTTCAATGAGCAGTTCTTC	CASSLATRNFNEQFF